This TCR beta chain appears in the sequencing data of a study of blood T cell repertoires in COVID-19. Across the study: The cDNA or gDNA used as material had been derived from T cells, B-cell-depleted T cells, or PBMCs.

CDR3 length equals 12 residues. The ends lost 7 bases at V and 6 bases at J; junction bases unmatched: 4. CDR1 is MNHEY and CDR2 is SMNVEV in the germline V gene (reference sequence). Assay used: immunoSEQ multiplex PCR; TCRdb lists only in-frame clones, some missing. The sample consists of 150,000 to 200,000 clones, 65% to 80% of them appearing once. This chain connects TRBV27 to TRBJ2-7, with TRBD1 matching over 9 bases. This TCR was recovered from a man aged 55-75 years with acute or convalescent COVID-19. Sequencing was done on a sample of peripheral blood. The CDR3 DNA follows: TGTGCCAGCACCGGGACAGGGCCCGAGCAGTACTTC. This sequence encodes CASTGTGPEQYF.